The 32 T cell receptor beta chains listed next were all sequenced from one sample in a study of T cell clonality in common variable immunodeficiency. Assay: immunoSEQ multiplex PCR; the TCRdb copy retains only in-frame clones and omits some. The sample shows around 45,000 clones, no singletons; the ten largest hold 2.8%. The sequenced sample consisted of peripheral blood mononuclear cells. These receptors originate from a person aged 18 to 75 in good health.

Many counts were recorded for this clone. The read ends 3 residues early relative to the CDR3; the germline J gene fills the gap. The rearrangement joins TRBV20-1 to TRBJ1-2, with TRBD1 matching 10 bases. The CDR3 runs 14 residues. The V and J ends lost 6 bases and 2 bases, in that order; junction bases with no gene match: 6. The germline V gene encodes CDR1 DFQATT and CDR2 SNEGSKA (reference sequence). The sequenced part of the CDR3 DNA is TGCAGTGCAACCGGGACAGGGGAGAACTATGGC. Translation: CSATGTGENYG. The full CDR3 is CSATGTGENYGYTF.

This clone was seen only a few times. The read stops 3 residues short of the end of the CDR3; the missing end is completed from the germline J gene. This sequence joins TRBV7-2 and TRBJ1-2; D is unclear. The CDR3 has 12 residues. The germline gives CDR1 SGHTA, CDR2 FQGNSA. The CDR3 sequence: CASSFYTDTYTF. The covered CDR3 bases are TGTGCCAGCAGCTTCTATACAGATACC.

This clone has ten or more counts. CDR3 loop: CASSLDRGGYTF. CDR3 bases read: TGTGCCAGCAGCTTAGACAGGGGAGGC. The chain joins TRBV11-3 to TRBJ1-2; D is perhaps TRBD1 (6 bases). The sequenced fragment ends 3 residues before the CDR3 boundary, so the rest is inferred from the germline J gene. The germline V gene has CDR1 SGHNT and CDR2 YENEEA. The CDR3 runs to 12 residues.

This clone was detected ten times or more. The CDR3 end lies 3 residues beyond the end of the read and is filled in from the germline J gene. This sequence joins TRBV7-2 and TRBJ2-7; D remains ambiguous. Trimming removed 1 base at V and 1 base at J, with 8 bases between. The germline CDR1 and CDR2 sequences are SGHTA and FQGNSA. The CDR3 sequence is 14 residues long. CDR3 DNA, as far as it was read: TGTGCCAGCAGCTTAGGAGACACGTCCTACGAG. Its protein product is CASSLGDTSYE. The entire CDR3 sequence reads CASSLGDTSYEQYF.

About this clone itself: The junction does not match germline at one end; this may be a read error. The same CDR3 is also encoded by other DNA sequences in this sample. The covered CDR3 bases are TGCAGCGTCTACTTAGGACAGGGGGCAACACCTGGCTCTGGAAACACA. Translation gives CSVYLGQGATPGSGNT. The full CDR3 is CSVYLGQGATPGSGNTIYF. The rearrangement links TRBV29-1 to TRBJ1-3, with 11 bases fitting TRBD1. The missing CDR3 end, 3 residues past where the read stops, is filled in from the germline J gene. CDR1 is SQVTM and CDR2 is ANQGSEA in the germline V gene. The CDR3 covers 19 residues. Full variable domain (rest looked up from reference TRBV29-1 and TRBJ1-3): SAVISQKPSRDICQRGTSLTIQCQVDSQVTMMFWYRQQPGQSLTLIATANQGSEATYESGFVIDKFPISRPNLTFSTLTVSNMSPEDSSIYLCSVYLGQGATPGSGNTIYFGEGSWLTVV.

This clone was recorded at least ten times. Coverage ceases 3 residues before the CDR3 finishes, and the germline J gene fills in the end. The chain uses TRBV19 and TRBJ2-4; TRBD1 matches at 8 bases. The CDR3 has 15 residues. V was clipped by 5 bases and J by 4 bases; unmatched bases: 7. Germline V gives CDR1 LNHDA, CDR2 SQIVND (reference sequence). Here the CDR3 reads CASSPPTGDKNIQYF. The covered CDR3 bases are TGTGCCAGTAGTCCGCCGACAGGGGATAAAAACATT.

In this sample, this clone turned up many times. The observed sequence ends 3 residues before the CDR3 terminus, with the missing tail filled in from the germline J gene. V gene TRBV20-1 combines with J gene TRBJ2-2; TRBD1 is a possible D gene (6 bases). CDR3 length: 14 amino acids. Germline CDR1 is DFQATT and CDR2 is SNEGSKA (reference sequence). CDR3 DNA (partial): TGCAGTGCTAGCGGACGGAGACAGGATGAAAAG. This codes for CSASGRRQDEK. The CDR3 in full is CSASGRRQDEKLFF.

A word on this clone: From the germline J gene comes the end of the CDR3, since the read stops 3 residues before it. The chain couples TRBV2 to TRBJ2-7, with 8 nucleotides matching TRBD2. V was clipped by 4 bases and J by 4 bases; unmatched bases: 6. The CDR3 sequence is 14 residues long. The germline gives CDR1 SNHLY, CDR2 FYNNEI. The CDR3 DNA, read in part, is TGTGCCAGCAGTGGAAGTCTAGCGGGTTACGAG. Protein: CASSGSLAGYE. The CDR3 in full is CASSGSLAGYEQYF.

This clone was detected many times. Sequencing ends 3 residues short of the CDR3 end; the germline J gene provides the rest. V and J are TRBV9 and TRBJ2-5; 10 nucleotides line up with TRBD2. V was pared by 0 bases and J by 3 bases, with 8 bases of the junction left unmatched. The CDR3 loop spans 17 amino acids. Germline V gives CDR1 SGDLS, CDR2 YYNGEE. The CDR3 loop reads CASSVAITSGIKETQYF. Partial CDR3 DNA: TGTGCCAGCAGCGTAGCTATAACTAGCGGGATCAAAGAGACC.

This clone has a count of ten or more. Read data end 3 residues before the CDR3 end; the end is taken from the germline J gene. This chain connects TRBV5-6 to TRBJ1-5, with D uncertain. The CDR3 loop spans 15 amino acids. With 2 bases removed from V and 2 bases from J, the gap between germline ends came to 11 bases. Germline V gives CDR1 SGHDT, CDR2 YYEEEE. The part of the CDR3 DNA that was read is TGTGCCAGCAGCTTAGGCCACACCCGCAATCAGCCC. This encodes CASSLGHTRNQP. The whole CDR3 region reads CASSLGHTRNQPQHF.

This clone was seen many times. The read falls 3 residues short of the CDR3 end, and the missing part is taken from the germline J gene. V is TRBV24-1 and J is TRBJ2-3, with TRBD2 as a possible D gene (7 bases). This CDR3 has 16 amino acids. Deletions cut 3 bases from V and 4 bases from J, with 16 bases between. Germline V gives CDR1 KGHDR, CDR2 SFDVKD. CDR3 DNA, as far as it was read: TGTGCCACCAGTGATCGGGGGGACACCTCCCCAGATACG. Its protein is CATSDRGDTSPDT. The CDR3 reads in full as CATSDRGDTSPDTQYF.

This clone showed up many times. Read coverage stops 3 residues before the CDR3 terminus; the germline J gene supplies the remainder. The chain uses TRBV6-2 or TRBV6-3 and TRBJ2-3; 8 bases are shared with TRBD1. Per germline, CDR1 MNHEY and CDR2 SVGEGT. The CDR3 is 13 residues long. Trimming at V came to 6 bases and at J to 2 bases, leaving 1 base not matched to a gene. The sequenced part of the CDR3 DNA is TGTGCCAGCAGCCAGGGGGCCACAGATACG. It codes for CASSQGATDT. The full CDR3 protein reads CASSQGATDTQYF.

This clone has ten or more counts. The read finishes 3 residues shy of the CDR3 end, and the germline J gene is used to complete it. This chain connects TRBV7-3 to TRBJ2-3, with TRBD2 as a possible D gene (7 bases). This CDR3 region has 15 residues. V gave up 2 bases and J gave up 7 bases, with 16 bases separating them. Germline CDR1 and CDR2: SGHTA and FQGTGA. The CDR3 bases that were read are TGTGCCAGCAGCTTAGGGGGGGGCTCGCAAAATACG. Amino acids: CASSLGGGSQNT. The complete CDR3 protein is CASSLGGGSQNTQYF. Looking up the rest from reference TRBV7-3 and TRBJ2-3 gives the full variable domain: GAGVSQTPSNKVTEKGKYVELRCDPISGHTALYWYRQSLGQGPEFLIYFQGTGAADDSGLPNDRFFAVRPEGSVSTLKIQRTERGDSAVYLCASSLGGGSQNTQYFGPGTRLTVL.

This clone was observed at least ten times. CDR3 sequence reads: CSASGSRGQGQNQPQHF. The CDR3 bases that were read are TGCAGTGCTAGTGGGTCTCGGGGACAGGGGCAGAATCAGCCC. The chain links TRBV20-1 to TRBJ1-5; TRBD1 matches 10 bases. The CDR3 goes on 3 residues after the read ends, and that part is filled in from the germline J gene. Germline V lookup: CDR1 DFQATT, CDR2 SNEGSKA (reference sequence). This CDR3 has 17 residues. The trim removed 3 bases at V and 4 bases at J, leaving 12 bases unmatched.

This clone has a count of ten or more. The read terminates 3 residues before the CDR3 end, so the remaining end is supplied by the germline J gene. This chain uses TRBV5-1 with TRBJ1-1, with D possibly being TRBD1 (5 bases). This CDR3 contains 15 residues. In germline, CDR1 is SGHRS, CDR2 YFSETQ. The V and J ends lost 3 bases and 0 bases respectively, with 12 bases between them. This CDR3 reads CASSSGGGMNTEAFF. CDR3 DNA (partial): TGCGCCAGCAGCTCCGGGGGGGGAATGAACACTGAA.

In the case of this clone: The read halts 3 residues ahead of the CDR3 end, with the missing end drawn from the germline J gene. The rearrangement joins TRBV7-3 to TRBJ2-5, with 9 bases aligning to TRBD2. This CDR3 has 14 amino acids. Trimming removed 2 bases from V and 5 bases from J; junction bases left unmatched: 3. Germline values: CDR1 SGHTA, CDR2 FQGTGA. CDR3 in amino acids: CASSLAGGPETQYF. The CDR3 DNA, read in part, is TGTGCCAGCAGCTTAGCGGGGGGGCCCGAGACC.

This clone was found many times. The read is 3 residues too short to cover the CDR3 end, so that end is filled in from the germline J gene. The gene calls are TRBV5-4 and TRBJ1-3, with D tentatively TRBD1 (5 bases). Trimming pared 3 bases from V and 0 bases from J, leaving 7 bases between. The CDR3 loop spans 14 amino acids. Per germline, CDR1 SGHNT and CDR2 YYREEE (reference sequence). The CDR3 spells CASSWGLSGNTIYF. The sequenced CDR3 bases are TGTGCCAGCAGCTGGGGACTCTCTGGAAACACC.

This clone was observed at least ten times. The CDR3 end falls 3 residues outside the read, so it is completed with the germline J gene. The J gene is TRBJ2-3, the V gene TRBV7-3, with D possibly matching TRBD2 (6 bases). CDR3 length equals 15 residues. Between the trimmed V and J ends, which lost 3 bases and 0 bases, there was a span of 10 bases. Germline CDR1 reads SGHTA; CDR2 reads FQGTGA. CDR3 sequence reads: CASSFPGLSTDTQYF. CDR3 DNA (partial): TGTGCCAGCAGCTTCCCGGGACTTAGCACAGATACG.

This clone has a handful of counts. The read comes to an end 3 residues before the CDR3 does, leaving the germline J gene to fill in the end. This chain connects TRBV7-9 to TRBJ1-1; D gene unclear. The CDR3 spans 14 residues. V lost 2 bases and J lost 3, with 10 bases in between. Germline CDR1 SEHNR, CDR2 FQNEAQ (reference sequence). This CDR3 reads CASSLQAGDTEAFF. Partial CDR3 DNA: TGTGCCAGCAGCTTACAGGCCGGGGACACTGAA.

This clone was counted at least ten times. The read stops 3 residues short of the end of the CDR3; the missing end is completed from the germline J gene. V and J are TRBV20-1 and TRBJ2-3; TRBD1 aligns across 8 bases. The CDR3 is made up of 14 amino acids. Losses at the gene ends were 2 bases for V and 2 bases for J; bases not matched to a gene: 3. Germline V gene data show CDR1 as DFQATT and CDR2 as SNEGSKA (reference sequence). CDR3 DNA, as far as it was read: TGCAGTGCTAGAAAGGACAGGGCCACAGATACG. Its translation is CSARKDRATDT. The whole CDR3 sequence is CSARKDRATDTQYF.

This clone has a count of ten or more. The read finishes 3 residues shy of the CDR3 end, and the germline J gene is used to complete it. The chain couples TRBV6-4 to TRBJ2-2, with D possibly matching TRBD1 (6 bases). Trimming took off 2 bases at V and 4 bases at J, with 11 bases between the two ends. This CDR3 has 15 amino acids. The germline V gene has CDR1 MRHNA and CDR2 SNTAGT. CDR3 bases read: TGTGCCAGCAGTGACCAGGGGCTAGGCACCGGGGAG. It encodes CASSDQGLGTGE. The CDR3 in full is CASSDQGLGTGELFF.

This clone was counted ten times or more. The read terminates 3 residues ahead of where the CDR3 ends, so the germline J gene completes it. The V and J genes are TRBV11-2 and TRBJ2-2; unclear D gene. This CDR3 spans 14 amino acids. Germline CDR1 is SGHAT and CDR2 is FQNNGV. V lost 3 bases, J lost 6 bases, and 11 bases lay in between. CDR3 DNA (partial): TGTGCCAGCAGCTTCGACTTATTCCCCGGGGAG. It encodes CASSFDLFPGE. The entire CDR3 is CASSFDLFPGELFF.

This clone was detected ten times or more. The read terminates 3 residues ahead of where the CDR3 ends, so the germline J gene completes it. This chain uses TRBV7-9 with TRBJ2-2, with TRBD2 as a possible D gene (6 bases). Germline CDR1 and CDR2: SEHNR and FQNEAQ (reference sequence). The CDR3 consists of 13 residues. The V end lost 8 bases, the J end lost 6 bases, and 13 bases lay between the germline ends. The CDR3: CASPRSGAGELFF. The CDR3 DNA, read in part, is TGTGCCAGCCCCCGTAGCGGCGCCGGGGAG.

This clone was counted ten times or more. The sequenced CDR3 bases are TGCAGTGCTAGCGTTAGCGGGAGGGTGGGCAATGAG. Its protein product is CSASVSGRVGNE. The whole CDR3 sequence is CSASVSGRVGNEQFF. This chain joins TRBV20-1 and TRBJ2-1; TRBD2 agrees at 11 bases. The read terminates 3 residues ahead of where the CDR3 ends, so the germline J gene completes it. The V and J ends lost 3 bases and 6 bases, in that order; junction bases with no gene match: 7. Germline V gives CDR1 DFQATT, CDR2 SNEGSKA (reference sequence). The CDR3 has 15 residues.

Details on this clone: The CDR3 extends 3 residues past the end of the read, so its final part is completed from the germline J gene. The rearrangement uses TRBV5-1 and TRBJ1-2; possible D gene TRBD1, 5 bases. This CDR3 has 14 amino acids. V was cut by 4 bases and J by 6 bases, with 16 bases left in between. From germline, CDR1 is SGHRS and CDR2 YFSETQ. The CDR3 DNA, read in part, is TGCGCCAGCAGCCGTGACAGTGCGGCTGATGGC. Its protein is CASSRDSAADG. The whole CDR3 reads CASSRDSAADGYTF.

This clone was recorded many times. The CDR3 end lies 3 residues beyond the end of the read and is filled in from the germline J gene. The chain couples TRBV7-2 to TRBJ2-3, with 7 bases matching TRBD2. V trimming: 4 bases; J trimming: 0 bases; junction bases outside the gene matches: 4. Per the germline V gene, CDR1 is SGHTA and CDR2 is FQGNSA. The CDR3 runs to 15 residues. CDR3 sequence reads: CASSYRSGSTDTQYF. The sequenced part of the CDR3 DNA is TGTGCCAGCAGCTATCGTAGCGGGAGCACAGATACG.

This clone was recorded many times. The read gets to within 3 residues of the CDR3 end, and the germline J gene fills in the rest. The rearrangement joins TRBV20-1 to TRBJ2-3; TRBD1 matches at 8 bases. CDR3 length: 13 amino acids. J was trimmed by 4 bases and V by 5 bases; bases with no gene match: 5. The germline gives CDR1 DFQATT, CDR2 SNEGSKA (reference sequence). CDR3 residues: CSASGGAADTQYF. The sequenced CDR3 bases are TGCAGTGCTTCAGGGGGCGCCGCAGATACG.

This clone was counted many times. The CDR3 extends 3 residues past the end of the read, so its final part is completed from the germline J gene. The rearrangement links TRBV30 to TRBJ2-7, with a possible D match to TRBD2 (6 bases). Trimming stripped 1 base from V and 0 bases from J, with 10 bases between. CDR1 is GTSNPN, CDR2 SVGIG, per germline (reference sequence). CDR3 length: 14 amino acids. CDR3 DNA (partial): TGTGCCTGGAGTGAAGGCGGGGCCTCCTACGAG. Encoded protein: CAWSEGGASYE. The whole CDR3 reads CAWSEGGASYEQYF.

Turning to this clone: At one end the junction does not follow the germline gene, possibly because of a read error. Coverage ceases 3 residues before the CDR3 finishes, and the germline J gene fills in the end. The rearrangement uses TRBV7-9 and TRBJ2-7; a weak D match, TRBD1 (6 bases). There are 15 residues in the CDR3. Germline values: CDR1 SEHNR, CDR2 FQNEAQ (reference sequence). The covered CDR3 bases are TGTTCCAGCAGCTTAGATGGACAGCCGACCTACGAG. This sequence encodes CSSSLDGQPTYE. The full CDR3 protein reads CSSSLDGQPTYEQYF. The full variable domain, rest sourced from reference TRBV7-9 and TRBJ2-7, is DTGVSQNPRHKITKRGQNVTFRCDPISEHNRLYWYRQTLGQGPEFLTYFQNEAQLEKSRLLSDRFSAERPKGSFSTLEIQRTEQGDSAMYLCSSSLDGQPTYEQYFGPGTRLTVT.

This clone occurred a few times. The CDR3 is cut off 3 residues early in the read; its end comes from the germline J gene. The chain links TRBV7-8 to TRBJ2-3; D is perhaps TRBD1 (5 bases). The CDR3 has 15 residues. CDR1 is SGHVS, CDR2 FQNEAQ, per germline. The covered CDR3 bases are TGTGCCAGCAGCTTAGGCCAGGGTAAAAATCAGCCG. Protein: CASSLGQGKNQP. The whole CDR3 reads CASSLGQGKNQPQYF. The complete variable domain, with remaining parts taken from reference TRBV7-8 and TRBJ2-3, reads GAGVSQSPRYKVAKRGQDVALRCDPISGHVSLFWYQQALGQGPEFLTYFQNEAQLDKSGLPSDRFFAERPEGSVSTLKIQRTQQEDSAVYLCASSLGQGKNQPQYFGPGTRLTVL.

The sample holds many counts of this clone. The DNA ends 3 residues before the CDR3 does, and the rest of the CDR3 is filled in from the germline J gene. The chain is built from TRBV20-1 and TRBJ1-3; 11 bases align to TRBD1. With V trimmed by 5 bases and J by 0 bases, 6 bases remained unmatched. CDR1 DFQATT and CDR2 SNEGSKA come from the germline V gene (reference sequence). This CDR3 has 16 amino acids. CDR3 protein: CSAGDRGISSGNTIYF. Incomplete CDR3 DNA: TGCAGTGCTGGGGACAGGGGGATCTCCTCTGGAAACACC.

This clone appeared many times. The CDR3 end falls 3 residues outside the read, so it is completed with the germline J gene. The genes are TRBV5-4 and TRBJ2-1; TRBD2 agrees at 8 bases. CDR1 and CDR2 (germline): SGHNT, YYREEE (reference sequence). V dropped 4 bases and J dropped 6; count of bases not matched to a gene: 9. The CDR3 is 15 amino acids. CDR3 protein: CASSPARGGPNEQFF. Partial CDR3 DNA: TGTGCCAGCAGCCCCGCCCGGGGGGGGCCCAATGAG.